The rows below give T cell receptor beta chains drawn from one sample of a study of T cell changes during pregnancy in multiple sclerosis. The method was immunoSEQ multiplex PCR; TCRdb's version includes in-frame clones alone and lacks a portion of them. The profile covers about 44,000 clones, with roughly 92% appearing a single time and roughly 0.61% taken by the ten largest. This material consisted of CD4+ T cells from peripheral blood mononuclear cells, taken in the first trimester of pregnancy. Receptor source: a female donor with multiple sclerosis, enrolled in a pregnancy study. CDR3s include the opening cysteine and the closing phenylalanine or tryptophan. Each record gives: J gene, V gene, CDR3 length, D gene, clone size, CDR3 DNA, CDR3 protein. The D gene is left open where the match is weak. Only some rows state a clone size, as once, few, many or a class for expanded clones.

j_gene: TRBJ1-2
v_gene: TRBV7-2
len: 12
d_gene: .
abundance: .
CDR3nt: TGTGCCAGCAGCTTAGATTTGGCTGGCTACACCTTC
CDR3aa: CASSLDLAGYTF

j_gene: TRBJ2-2
v_gene: TRBV13
len: 15
d_gene: TRBD2
abundance: .
CDR3nt: TGTGCCAGCAGCCCTAGCGGGAGAATCACCGGGGAGCTGTTTTTT
CDR3aa: CASSPSGRITGELFF

j_gene: TRBJ2-7
v_gene: TRBV5-1
len: 15
d_gene: TRBD2
abundance: .
CDR3nt: TGCGCCAGCAGTTCGGGACTAGCGGACCCCTACGAGCAGTACTTC
CDR3aa: CASSSGLADPYEQYF

j_gene: TRBJ1-6
v_gene: TRBV4-3
len: 16
d_gene: TRBD1
abundance: .
CDR3nt: TGCGCCAGCAGCCAAGACGGGACAGGGGCGGACTCACCCCTCCACTTT
CDR3aa: CASSQDGTGADSPLHF

j_gene: TRBJ2-1
v_gene: TRBV10-3
len: 19
d_gene: TRBD2
abundance: .
CDR3nt: TGTGCCATCAGTGAGTCACCCCTAGCTAGCGGGAGGTTTGGGAATGAGCAGTTCTTC
CDR3aa: CAISESPLASGRFGNEQFF

j_gene: TRBJ1-5
v_gene: TRBV6-5
len: 15
d_gene: TRBD1
abundance: .
CDR3nt: TGTGCCAGCAGTTACTCAGGACAGGGAAGTCAGCCCCAGCATTTT
CDR3aa: CASSYSGQGSQPQHF

j_gene: TRBJ1-5
v_gene: TRBV27
len: 15
d_gene: .
abundance: .
CDR3nt: TGTGCCAGCAGTTTATCGCGGTTGCGCAATCAGCCCCAGCATTTT
CDR3aa: CASSLSRLRNQPQHF

j_gene: TRBJ2-5
v_gene: TRBV9
len: 16
d_gene: TRBD2
abundance: .
CDR3nt: TGTGCCAGCAGCGTAGGTGGCGGGAGGGGTCGGGAGACCCAGTACTTC
CDR3aa: CASSVGGGRGRETQYF

j_gene: TRBJ2-7
v_gene: TRBV6-1
len: 12
d_gene: .
abundance: .
CDR3nt: TGTGCCAGCAGCCAACTAGTTTCCGAGCAGTACTTC
CDR3aa: CASSQLVSEQYF

j_gene: TRBJ2-7
v_gene: TRBV9
len: 16
d_gene: TRBD2
abundance: .
CDR3nt: TGTGCCAGCAGCGTAGGAGGAGCGGGAGCTTTCTACGAGCAGTACTTC
CDR3aa: CASSVGGAGAFYEQYF

j_gene: TRBJ1-2
v_gene: TRBV28
len: 12
d_gene: .
abundance: .
CDR3nt: TGTGCCAGCAGTTTCGGGGGCTATGGCTACACCTTC
CDR3aa: CASSFGGYGYTF

j_gene: TRBJ2-2
v_gene: TRBV5-1
len: 14
d_gene: .
abundance: .
CDR3nt: TGCGCCAGCCGCGGGACAGCTAACACCGGGGAGCTGTTTTTT
CDR3aa: CASRGTANTGELFF

j_gene: TRBJ2-1
v_gene: TRBV11-1
len: 13
d_gene: TRBD2
abundance: .
CDR3nt: TGTGCCAGCGGAAGCGGGAGCTACAATGAGCAGTTCTTC
CDR3aa: CASGSGSYNEQFF

j_gene: TRBJ1-2
v_gene: TRBV30
len: 15
d_gene: .
abundance: .
CDR3nt: TGTGCCTGGAGTCCCCGGGACAAGGGGATTTATGGCTACACCTTC
CDR3aa: CAWSPRDKGIYGYTF

j_gene: TRBJ1-1
v_gene: TRBV10-3
len: 13
d_gene: TRBD1
abundance: .
CDR3nt: TGTGCCACCCTAACAGGGGCGAACACTGAAGCTTTCTTT
CDR3aa: CATLTGANTEAFF

j_gene: TRBJ1-2
v_gene: TRBV6-1
len: 12
d_gene: TRBD1
abundance: .
CDR3nt: TGTGCCAGCAGGACAGGGACTTTTGGCTACACCTTC
CDR3aa: CASRTGTFGYTF

j_gene: TRBJ1-2
v_gene: TRBV28
len: 15
d_gene: TRBD1
abundance: .
CDR3nt: TGTGCCAGCAGCGACTTTCCGGGACAGGGTAGGGACTACACCTTC
CDR3aa: CASSDFPGQGRDYTF

j_gene: TRBJ2-3
v_gene: TRBV10-1
len: 16
d_gene: .
abundance: .
CDR3nt: TGCGCCAGCAGTGAGGAGACTAGAGGTACGGCAGATACGCAGTATTTT
CDR3aa: CASSEETRGTADTQYF

j_gene: TRBJ2-7
v_gene: TRBV6-5
len: 13
d_gene: .
abundance: .
CDR3nt: TGTGCCAGCAGGGTCACAGGGACCTACGAGCAGTACTTC
CDR3aa: CASRVTGTYEQYF

j_gene: TRBJ2-3
v_gene: TRBV4-1
len: 16
d_gene: .
abundance: .
CDR3nt: TGCGCCAGCAGCCAGGGGCAGGGGCCGAGCACAGATACGCAGTATTTT
CDR3aa: CASSQGQGPSTDTQYF

j_gene: TRBJ1-3
v_gene: TRBV2
len: 14
d_gene: .
abundance: .
CDR3nt: TGTGCCAGCAGTGAAGAACTTTTTGGAAACACCATATATTTT
CDR3aa: CASSEELFGNTIYF

j_gene: TRBJ2-7
v_gene: TRBV5-6
len: 16
d_gene: .
abundance: .
CDR3nt: TGTGCCAGCAGCGAAGCAGGGGCCTGGGGAACCTACGAGCAGTACTTC
CDR3aa: CASSEAGAWGTYEQYF

j_gene: TRBJ1-2
v_gene: TRBV6-6
len: 13
d_gene: TRBD1
abundance: .
CDR3nt: TGTGCCAGCAGTGACAGGGGCCTTTATGGCTACACCTTC
CDR3aa: CASSDRGLYGYTF

j_gene: TRBJ2-7
v_gene: TRBV7-2
len: 16
d_gene: TRBD2
abundance: .
CDR3nt: TGTGCCAGCAAACTGGGGACTCCGGGACTAGCGGGTGAGCAGTACTTC
CDR3aa: CASKLGTPGLAGEQYF

j_gene: TRBJ2-2
v_gene: TRBV6-4
len: 14
d_gene: .
abundance: .
CDR3nt: TGTGCCAGCAGTGAACAGGGTATTGCCGGGGAGCTGTTTTTT
CDR3aa: CASSEQGIAGELFF

j_gene: TRBJ2-5
v_gene: TRBV11-3
len: 14
d_gene: TRBD1
abundance: .
CDR3nt: TGTGCCAGCTCCGACTCAGGGGGTCAAGAGACCCAGTACTTC
CDR3aa: CASSDSGGQETQYF

j_gene: TRBJ2-2
v_gene: TRBV28
len: 16
d_gene: .
abundance: .
CDR3nt: TGTGCCAGCAGTTTGGCGGGTACGTCGAACACCGGGGAGCTGTTTTTT
CDR3aa: CASSLAGTSNTGELFF

j_gene: TRBJ1-1
v_gene: TRBV9
len: 17
d_gene: TRBD1
abundance: .
CDR3nt: TGTGCCAGCAGCGGGGGGGGACAGGGGGCAGGGAACACTGAAGCTTTCTTT
CDR3aa: CASSGGGQGAGNTEAFF

j_gene: TRBJ1-3
v_gene: TRBV6-5
len: 14
d_gene: .
abundance: .
CDR3nt: TGTGCCAGCCATAAAACAAGCTCTGGAAACACCATATATTTT
CDR3aa: CASHKTSSGNTIYF

j_gene: TRBJ1-1
v_gene: TRBV11-2
len: 16
d_gene: TRBD1
abundance: .
CDR3nt: TGTGCCAGCAGCTTACTCTGGGGACAGGGCAACACTGAAGCTTTCTTT
CDR3aa: CASSLLWGQGNTEAFF

j_gene: TRBJ2-1
v_gene: TRBV28
len: 14
d_gene: TRBD1
abundance: .
CDR3nt: TGTGCCAGCAGCTTGGGACAGGGGCCCAATGAGCAGTTCTTC
CDR3aa: CASSLGQGPNEQFF

j_gene: TRBJ2-3
v_gene: TRBV15
len: 16
d_gene: .
abundance: .
CDR3nt: TGTGCCACCAGCAGAGATTCTGGCGGGAGCACAGATACGCAGTATTTT
CDR3aa: CATSRDSGGSTDTQYF

j_gene: TRBJ2-4
v_gene: TRBV5-1
len: 14
d_gene: TRBD1
abundance: .
CDR3nt: TGCGCCAGCAGCTCAAGGGACAGCAAAAACATTCAGTACTTC
CDR3aa: CASSSRDSKNIQYF

j_gene: TRBJ2-1
v_gene: TRBV11-2
len: 14
d_gene: TRBD2
abundance: .
CDR3nt: TGTGCCAGCAGCTTAGGGGAGCGGGAAAGTGAGCAGTTCTTC
CDR3aa: CASSLGERESEQFF

j_gene: TRBJ1-5
v_gene: TRBV6-6
len: 13
d_gene: TRBD1
abundance: .
CDR3nt: TGTGCCAGCAGAGGGACAGGGCGTCAGCCCCAGCATTTT
CDR3aa: CASRGTGRQPQHF

j_gene: TRBJ2-7
v_gene: TRBV4-1
len: 17
d_gene: TRBD2
abundance: .
CDR3nt: TGCGCCAGCAGCCAAGGGGGTAGCGGGATTAAGGGCTACGAGCAGTACTTC
CDR3aa: CASSQGGSGIKGYEQYF

j_gene: TRBJ2-1
v_gene: TRBV2
len: 14
d_gene: TRBD2
abundance: .
CDR3nt: TGTGCCAGCAACCAAGGGACTAGCCAGGGTGAGCAGTTCTTC
CDR3aa: CASNQGTSQGEQFF

j_gene: TRBJ2-7
v_gene: TRBV4-2
len: 16
d_gene: .
abundance: .
CDR3nt: TGTGCCAGCAGCCAAGAAGCGGGACATAATGTCTACGAGCAGTACTTC
CDR3aa: CASSQEAGHNVYEQYF

j_gene: TRBJ2-2
v_gene: TRBV4-3
len: 14
d_gene: .
abundance: .
CDR3nt: TGCGCCAGCAGCCAACAGATGAACACCGGGGAGCTGTTTTTT
CDR3aa: CASSQQMNTGELFF

j_gene: TRBJ2-1
v_gene: TRBV2
len: 14
d_gene: TRBD2
abundance: .
CDR3nt: TGTGCCAGCCGTCGACTAGCGGGAGCGAGTTCGCAGTTCTTC
CDR3aa: CASRRLAGASSQFF

j_gene: TRBJ1-2
v_gene: TRBV7-2
len: 13
d_gene: .
abundance: .
CDR3nt: TGTGCCAGCAGCTTAACCCGCGGCTATGGCTACACCTTC
CDR3aa: CASSLTRGYGYTF

j_gene: TRBJ1-2
v_gene: TRBV10-3
len: 14
d_gene: TRBD1
abundance: .
CDR3nt: TGTGCCATCAGTGAGTCGCAACAGGGGGCCGCGCACACCTTC
CDR3aa: CAISESQQGAAHTF

j_gene: TRBJ1-1
v_gene: TRBV19
len: 18
d_gene: .
abundance: .
CDR3nt: TGTGCCAGTAGCCTAAGTCGGCAGGTTGATTCCTGGGACACTGAAGCTTTCTTT
CDR3aa: CASSLSRQVDSWDTEAFF

j_gene: TRBJ2-5
v_gene: TRBV28
len: 13
d_gene: TRBD1
abundance: .
CDR3nt: TGTGCCAGCAGTTCAAGGGGGCCAGAGACCCAGTACTTC
CDR3aa: CASSSRGPETQYF

j_gene: TRBJ1-1
v_gene: TRBV28
len: 12
d_gene: TRBD1
abundance: .
CDR3nt: TGTGCCAGTAGGAACAGGGGATTCCGAGCTTTCTTT
CDR3aa: CASRNRGFRAFF

j_gene: TRBJ2-2
v_gene: TRBV5-1
len: 15
d_gene: TRBD1
abundance: .
CDR3nt: TGCGCCAGCAGCTTGCCCCGGGACAGCACCGGGGAGCTGTTTTTT
CDR3aa: CASSLPRDSTGELFF

j_gene: TRBJ2-3
v_gene: TRBV5-1
len: 14
d_gene: .
abundance: .
CDR3nt: TGCGCCAGCAGCGCTGGAGGGAGCACAGATACGCAGTATTTT
CDR3aa: CASSAGGSTDTQYF

j_gene: TRBJ2-3
v_gene: TRBV28
len: 15
d_gene: .
abundance: .
CDR3nt: TGTGCCAGCAGTTGGGGGACTTCTAGCACAGATACGCAGTATTTT
CDR3aa: CASSWGTSSTDTQYF

j_gene: TRBJ2-1
v_gene: TRBV7-8
len: 16
d_gene: TRBD2
abundance: .
CDR3nt: TGTGCCAGCAGCTTAGAACCGGGAGGGCCACTCAATGAGCAGTTCTTC
CDR3aa: CASSLEPGGPLNEQFF

j_gene: TRBJ1-3
v_gene: TRBV19
len: 15
d_gene: TRBD1
abundance: .
CDR3nt: TGTGCCAGTAGTTCGACAGGGATCTCTGGAAACACCATATATTTT
CDR3aa: CASSSTGISGNTIYF

j_gene: TRBJ2-3
v_gene: TRBV30
len: 14
d_gene: TRBD2
abundance: few
CDR3nt: TGTGCCTGGAGGGCCGGGACTAGCGGGGCTTCGCAGTATTTT
CDR3aa: CAWRAGTSGASQYF

j_gene: TRBJ2-3
v_gene: TRBV7-9
len: 12
d_gene: .
abundance: .
CDR3nt: TGTGCCAGCAGCCGGGGGACAGATACGCAGTATTTT
CDR3aa: CASSRGTDTQYF

j_gene: TRBJ2-7
v_gene: TRBV9
len: 15
d_gene: .
abundance: .
CDR3nt: TGTGCCAGCAGCGTAGAGGCAGGGCCCAACTACGAGCAGTACTTC
CDR3aa: CASSVEAGPNYEQYF

j_gene: TRBJ2-5
v_gene: TRBV5-6
len: 14
d_gene: TRBD2
abundance: .
CDR3nt: TGTGCCAGCACCGTGGGACTAGCGGGAGGGGGCCAGTACTTC
CDR3aa: CASTVGLAGGGQYF